This paragraph covers one T cell receptor beta chain sequence. Its matching antigen is unknown. Assay: immunoSEQ multiplex PCR; the TCRdb copy retains only in-frame clones and omits some. The sample lists about a million clones, 60% to 80% occurring once. The data are from a study of shared clonotypes between healthy human individuals. Study at large: Donors had three CD4 naive, three CD4 memory, two CD8 naive and one CD8 memory plate apiece.

CDR3 length: 15 amino acids. Germline V gives CDR1 SGDLS, CDR2 YYNGEE. V was clipped by 2 bases and J by 2 bases; unmatched bases: 5. Study-wide findings and caveats: Memory subsets generally showed smaller estimated richness than naive subsets did.

This chain links TRBV9 with TRBJ2-3, with TRBD1 identical over 7 bases. The TCR sequence derives from a man between 18 and 29 years old in good health. Sequencing used memory CD4+ T cells sorted from blood. The subset denotes: CD45RA-negative fraction. The CDR3 sequence is CASSVGTVNTDTQYF. The CDR3 DNA reads as TGTGCCAGCAGCGTCGGGACAGTCAACACAGATACGCAGTATTTT.